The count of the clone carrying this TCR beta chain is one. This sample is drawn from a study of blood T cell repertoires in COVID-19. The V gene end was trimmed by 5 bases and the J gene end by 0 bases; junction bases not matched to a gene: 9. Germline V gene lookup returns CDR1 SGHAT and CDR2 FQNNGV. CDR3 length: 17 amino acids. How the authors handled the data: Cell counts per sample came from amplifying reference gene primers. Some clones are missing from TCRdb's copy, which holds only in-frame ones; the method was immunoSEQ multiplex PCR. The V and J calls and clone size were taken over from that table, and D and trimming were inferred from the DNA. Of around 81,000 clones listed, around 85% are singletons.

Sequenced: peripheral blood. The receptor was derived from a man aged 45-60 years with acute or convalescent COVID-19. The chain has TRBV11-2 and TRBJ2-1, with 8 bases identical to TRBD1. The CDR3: CASSLRAGGLSYNEQFF. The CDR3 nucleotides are TGTGCCAGCAGCCTTAGAGCAGGGGGCCTCTCCTACAATGAGCAGTTCTTC.